The 32 T cell receptor beta chains presented below share a single source sample, sequenced in a study of control samples from healthy donors and cancer patients. Assay used: immunoSEQ multiplex PCR; TCRdb lists only in-frame clones, some missing. The sample holds 100,000 to 150,000 clones, 80% to 95% seen once. The specimen sequenced was blood. The receptors were sampled from a man in his forties in good health.

CDR3 amino acids: CASSFILLAGGKEQFF. As DNA, the CDR3 is TGTGCCAGCAGCTTTATCCTTCTGGCAGGGGGGAAAGAGCAGTTCTTC. The chain employs TRBV5-5 and TRBJ2-1, with TRBD1 as a possible D gene (7 bases). Germline lookup yields CDR1 SGHKS and CDR2 YYEKEE (reference sequence). The CDR3 runs 16 residues. V lost 2 bases to trimming and J lost 10 bases, with 22 bases between them.

A few counts support this clone. V is TRBV7-6 and J is TRBJ2-7; D may be TRBD1 (6 bases). Germline CDR1 reads SGHVS; CDR2 reads FNYEAQ. Trimming shortened V by 6 bases and J by 4 bases, and 16 bases separated the two germline ends. There are 14 residues in the CDR3. The CDR3 bases are TGTGCCAGCAGTCCCGGACAGTTTTCGTACGAGCAGTACTTC. It specifies CASSPGQFSYEQYF.

This chain uses TRBV10-3 with TRBJ2-7, with a weak D call TRBD2 (6 bases). The CDR3 extends over 12 amino acids. Germline V gene sequence: CDR1 ENHRY, CDR2 SYGVKD. V was trimmed by 8 bases and J by 5 bases, leaving 13 bases between them. The CDR3 coding sequence is TGTGCCATCGGTGGAGGGGTCAACGAGCAGTACTTC. This sequence encodes CAIGGGVNEQYF.

The rearrangement joins TRBV7-2 to TRBJ2-7; D perhaps matches TRBD1 (6 bases). Germline V gives CDR1 SGHTA, CDR2 FQGNSA. V lost 4 bases, J lost 4 bases, and 14 bases lay in between. CDR3 length: 14 residues. CDR3 amino acids: CASSSGDIWYEQYF. The CDR3 coding sequence is TGTGCCAGCAGCTCCGGGGACATCTGGTACGAGCAGTACTTC.

The chain has TRBV5-1 and TRBJ2-7; possibly TRBD1 for D (6 bases). The V and J ends lost 5 bases and 0 bases respectively, with 15 bases between them. The germline gives CDR1 SGHRS, CDR2 YFSETQ. The CDR3 totals 15 residues. The CDR3 reads CASRVRWDNSYEQYF. The CDR3 nucleotides are TGCGCCAGCAGGGTGAGGTGGGACAACTCCTACGAGCAGTACTTC.

This chain links TRBV6-5 with TRBJ1-5, with a possible D match to TRBD1 (6 bases). In germline, CDR1 is MNHEY, CDR2 SVGAGI. This CDR3 region has 15 residues. Trimming took off 10 bases at V and 6 bases at J, with 22 bases between the two ends. The CDR3 DNA follows: TGTGCCATCGAAGAGGAAACAGGGAGGGGTCAGCCCCAGCATTTT. Translation gives CAIEEETGRGQPQHF.

This chain joins TRBV27 and TRBJ1-1; unclear D gene. Between the trimmed V and J ends, which lost 2 bases and 2 bases, there was a span of 15 bases. Germline CDR1 is MNHEY and CDR2 is SMNVEV (reference sequence). The CDR3 runs 16 residues. CDR3 in DNA: TGTGCCAGCAGTTTAGCTGGGGTAAGGGTAAACACTGAAGCTTTCTTT. Encoded protein: CASSLAGVRVNTEAFF.

This chain uses TRBV10-3 with TRBJ1-1; weak D call: TRBD1 (5 bases). V lost 10 bases to trimming and J lost 7 bases, with 19 bases between them. Germline V gives CDR1 ENHRY, CDR2 SYGVKD. The CDR3 loop spans 13 amino acids. CDR3 sequence reads: CATQTQQAVEAFF. CDR3 bases: TGTGCCACCCAGACCCAACAGGCGGTTGAAGCTTTCTTT.

V is TRBV6-5 and J is TRBJ1-1, with 8 bases identical to TRBD1. CDR1 and CDR2 from the germline V gene are MNHEY and SVGAGI. The CDR3 length is 13 residues. The CDR3 loop is CASQGAADTEAFF. As DNA, the CDR3 is TGTGCGAGCCAGGGGGCGGCGGACACTGAAGCTTTCTTT.

The rearrangement links TRBV18 to TRBJ2-5; D remains unclear. The V gene's germline CDR1 is KGHSH and CDR2 LQKENI. CDR3 length equals 14 residues. V was pared by 0 bases and J by 4 bases, with 9 bases between. The DNA of the CDR3 is TGTGCCAGCTCACCACCTATGTTTCGAGAGACCCAGTACTTC. This codes for CASSPPMFRETQYF.

The chain combines TRBV5-1 with TRBJ1-5; no definite D call. The CDR3 contains 13 residues. Germline lookup yields CDR1 SGHRS and CDR2 YFSETQ. Trimming left V 4 bases short and J 8 bases short, with 13 bases between. The CDR3 nucleotides are TGCGCCAGCAGCCGTGGAGGAGGTGAGCCCCAGCATTTT. It encodes CASSRGGGEPQHF.

The CDR3 bases are TGTGCCAGCAGCCCGGCTGGCAGGGGGCACACCGGGGAGCTGTTTTTT. It codes for CASSPAGRGHTGELFF. The V and J genes are TRBV7-9 and TRBJ2-2; 8 positions match TRBD1. This CDR3 region has 16 residues. J gave up 3 bases and V 5 bases, and 8 bases lay outside the gene matches. Per germline, CDR1 SEHNR and CDR2 FQNEAQ (reference sequence).

The chain employs TRBV3-1 (or the pseudogene TRBV3-2) and TRBJ2-5; 8 nucleotides align to TRBD1. The CDR3 is 15 amino acids. The germline CDR1 and CDR2 sequences are LGHDT and YNNKEL (reference sequence). V shed 3 bases and J 7 bases; nucleotides not matched to a gene: 10. The chain's CDR3 is CASSHHSGQAGTQYF. As DNA, the CDR3 is TGTGCCAGCAGCCATCATTCGGGACAGGCTGGGACCCAGTACTTC.

The chain couples TRBV6-4 to TRBJ2-1; 9 bases line up with TRBD1. This CDR3 has 14 residues. The junction had 4 bases not matched to a gene; V was cut back by 6 bases and J by 4 bases. Germline CDR1 is MRHNA and CDR2 is SNTAGT. CDR3 DNA: TGTGCCAGCAGCGGGGGACAGGGTTACAATGAGCAGTTCTTC. This sequence encodes CASSGGQGYNEQFF.

The V and J genes are TRBV9 and TRBJ2-3; D call uncertain. Germline V CDR1 and CDR2: SGDLS, YYNGEE. Trimming took 0 bases from V and 2 from J, leaving 10 bases between them. The CDR3 consists of 15 residues. The CDR3 is CASSVGGADTDTQYF. The CDR3 region has the DNA TGTGCCAGCAGCGTAGGAGGAGCAGACACAGATACGCAGTATTTT.

The genes are TRBV27 and TRBJ1-1; unclear D gene. The germline gives CDR1 MNHEY, CDR2 SMNVEV (reference sequence). The CDR3 spans 14 residues. The ends were cut back, 0 bases at V and 7 bases at J, with 12 bases in the middle. The CDR3 nucleotides read TGTGCCAGCAGTTTATCGAAAGGGTTTTATGAAGCTTTCTTT. Protein sequence: CASSLSKGFYEAFF.

The J gene is TRBJ2-1, the V gene TRBV24-1, with TRBD2 identical over 9 bases. V trimming: 4 bases; J trimming: 4 bases; junction bases outside the gene matches: 7. The length of the CDR3 is 16 residues. The germline gives CDR1 KGHDR, CDR2 SFDVKD. The CDR3 DNA sequence: TGTGCCACCAGTGACCCGCGGCGGGGGGGTTACAATGAGCAGTTCTTC. This translates into CATSDPRRGGYNEQFF.

The V and J genes are TRBV7-9 and TRBJ2-7, with TRBD1 identical over 7 bases. V lost 5 bases to trimming and J lost 4 bases; unmatched junction nucleotides: 8. The V gene's germline CDR1 is SEHNR and CDR2 FQNEAQ (reference sequence). CDR3 length: 14 residues. The chain's CDR3 is CASSPPGQPYEQYF. Here the CDR3 DNA reads TGTGCCAGCAGCCCGCCGGGACAGCCTTACGAGCAGTACTTC.

The genes are TRBV5-1 and TRBJ2-7; D is possibly TRBD2 (5 bases). V shed 3 bases and J shed 3 bases, with 10 bases lying between them. Germline assignment: CDR1 SGHRS and CDR2 YFSETQ. CDR3 size: 13 residues. The CDR3 protein is CASSSRGRYEQYF. As DNA, the CDR3 is TGCGCCAGCAGCTCTAGAGGGCGCTACGAGCAGTACTTC. Supplemented by reference TRBV5-1 and TRBJ2-7, the full variable domain reads KAGVTQTPRYLIKTRGQQVTLSCSPISGHRSVSWYQQTPGQGLQFLFEYFSETQRNKGNFPGRFSGRQFSNSRSEMNVSTLELGDSALYLCASSSRGRYEQYFGPGTRLTVT.

This clone has a single count. This chain joins TRBV5-1 and TRBJ2-1, with 7 bases fitting TRBD2. Germline-derived CDR1 and CDR2 are SGHRS and YFSETQ. The CDR3 is made up of 16 amino acids. Germline trimming cut 0 bases from V and 3 bases from J; bases unmatched to any gene: 6. CDR3 amino acids: CASSLVGRGNYNEQFF. The CDR3 nucleotides read TGCGCCAGCAGCTTGGTGGGGCGGGGGAACTACAATGAGCAGTTCTTC.

This clone came up a few times. The chain links TRBV27 to TRBJ2-3; no definite D call. Germline loops: CDR1 MNHEY, CDR2 SMNVEV (reference sequence). This CDR3 comprises 14 residues. V lost 6 bases and J 5 bases, leaving 15 bases between the germline ends. CDR3 loop: CASSLRRFLDTQYF. In DNA, the CDR3 is TGTGCCAGCAGCCTAAGACGGTTTTTAGATACGCAGTATTTT.

About this clone itself: Its ends do not fully match the called genes, so a read error is possible. The chain carries TRBV19 and TRBJ1-5; no reliable D call. The CDR3 is 15 amino acids. CDR1 is LNHDA, CDR2 SQIVND, per germline (reference sequence). The CDR3 is CASRIGSRSVQPQHF. CDR3 bases: TGTGCCAGTAGGATAGGGTCCAGGAGCGTTCAGCCCCAGCATTTT.

This chain connects TRBV4-2 to TRBJ1-1; 7 bases are a match to TRBD1. CDR1 and CDR2 (germline): LGHNA, YNFKEQ. The junction had 6 bases not matched to a gene; V was cut back by 0 bases and J by 11 bases. This CDR3 is 13 amino acids long. The CDR3 region is CASSQDTGATAFF. The CDR3 nucleotides read TGTGCCAGCAGCCAAGATACAGGGGCGACGGCTTTCTTT.

V gene TRBV11-2 combines with J gene TRBJ2-1; no reliable D call. This CDR3 spans 15 amino acids. Germline V gene lookup returns CDR1 SGHAT and CDR2 FQNNGV. Trimming left V 0 bases short and J 0 bases short, with 6 bases between. CDR3 nucleotide sequence: TGTGCCAGCAGCTTAGAGGGCTTCTCCTACAATGAGCAGTTCTTC. Residues: CASSLEGFSYNEQFF.

The V call is TRBV5-5, the J call TRBJ2-2; D unclear. The V end was cut by 4 bases, the J end by 8 bases, with 9 bases between. The germline gives CDR1 SGHKS, CDR2 YYEKEE (reference sequence). The CDR3 consists of 12 residues. CDR3 loop: CASSRPMGELFF. The CDR3 DNA reads TGTGCCAGCAGCCGGCCTATGGGGGAGCTGTTTTTT.

V gene TRBV28 combines with J gene TRBJ1-5; D not resolved. CDR1 and CDR2 (germline): MDHEN, SYDVKM. V lost 3 bases and J lost 6, with 9 bases in between. There are 13 residues in the CDR3. CDR3 nucleotide sequence: TGTGCCAGCAGTTTGCCTCGGGTTCAGCCCCAGCATTTT. It is translated as CASSLPRVQPQHF. The full variable domain, its missing parts supplied by reference TRBV28 and TRBJ1-5, is DVKVTQSSRYLVKRTGEKVFLECVQDMDHENMFWYRQDPGLGLRLIYFSYDVKMKEKGDIPEGYSVSREKKERFSLILESASTNQTSMYLCASSLPRVQPQHFGDGTRLSIL.

The CDR3 DNA is TGCGCCAGCAGCCGGACAGAAATCACTGAAGCTTTCTTT. Translation gives CASSRTEITEAFF. This chain connects TRBV4-1 to TRBJ1-1; maybe TRBD1 (6 bases). Germline CDR1 reads MGHRA; CDR2 reads YSYEKL. The ends were cut back, 4 bases at V and 4 bases at J, with 10 bases in the middle. The CDR3 totals 13 residues.

The J gene is TRBJ2-2, the V gene TRBV4-2; D ambiguous. The CDR3 runs 16 residues. Germline CDR1 and CDR2: LGHNA and YNFKEQ. The V and J ends lost 2 bases and 6 bases respectively, with 16 bases between them. The DNA of the CDR3 is TGTGCCAGCAGCCAAACCCCTGTTTCCGGAGCCGGGGAGCTGTTTTTT. It specifies CASSQTPVSGAGELFF.

The rearrangement uses TRBV10-2 and TRBJ1-4; D remains ambiguous. Looked up from germline, CDR1 is WSHSY and CDR2 is SAAADI. Trimming stripped 6 bases from V and 0 bases from J, with 11 bases between. This CDR3 is 15 amino acids long. The CDR3 protein is CASSVSGSTNEKLFF. The CDR3 nucleotides are TGCGCCAGCAGCGTGAGCGGGTCAACTAATGAAAAACTGTTTTTT.

This clone was counted only a few times. This sequence joins TRBV14 and TRBJ1-1; 8 bases match TRBD1. This CDR3 region has 13 residues. V gave up 3 bases and J gave up 3 bases; unmatched junction bases: 0. Germline V CDR1 and CDR2: SGHDN, FVKESK. The CDR3 spells CASSQDRDTEAFF. DNA of the CDR3: TGTGCCAGCAGCCAGGACAGGGACACTGAAGCTTTCTTT.

This sequence joins TRBV30 and TRBJ2-3; 7 nucleotides align to TRBD2. J gave up 2 bases and V 1 base, and 3 bases lay outside the gene matches. This CDR3 spans 14 amino acids. From germline, CDR1 is GTSNPN and CDR2 SVGIG (reference sequence). Here the CDR3 reads CAWSAGGITDTQYF. The CDR3 coding sequence is TGTGCCTGGAGTGCGGGGGGTATCACAGATACGCAGTATTTT.

This chain connects TRBV16 to TRBJ1-6; D might be TRBD1 (5 bases). The CDR3 runs 15 residues. V was cut by 2 bases and J by 9 bases, with 14 bases left in between. The V gene's germline CDR1 is KGHSY and CDR2 FQNENV. This CDR3 reads CASSQSWGVGSPLHF. DNA for the CDR3: TGTGCCAGCAGCCAAAGTTGGGGGGTAGGTTCACCCCTCCACTTT.